This T cell receptor (beta chain) came from a study of blood T cell repertoires in COVID-19. About the study: Samples representing acute and convalescent COVID-19 were sourced from the United States, Italy and Spain.

This clone was seen once. Per the original methods: For nucleated cells, counts were estimated from reference gene primer amplification. Sequenced by immunoSEQ multiplex PCR; TCRdb stores in-frame clones only, minus some. V, J and clone size derive from that table, while D and trimming were established from the DNA sequence. The sample has 200,000 to 250,000 clones, about 87% seen once. The sample was peripheral blood. The sequence came from a man aged 25 to 45 with COVID-19, enrolled during active disease.

The CDR3 loop is CASTNLGQGGQPQHF. In DNA, the CDR3 is TGTGCCAGCACCAATCTAGGACAGGGAGGACAGCCCCAGCATTTT. V is TRBV28 and J is TRBJ1-5, with 8 bases matching TRBD1. Germline V gene sequence: CDR1 MDHEN, CDR2 SYDVKM. With V trimmed by 7 bases and J by 7 bases, 12 bases remained unmatched. This CDR3 has 15 residues.